This T cell receptor beta chain was profiled in a study of cytomegalovirus exposure and HLA in healthy donors. Study findings and constraints: Some V segments, TRBV6-2 and TRBV6-3 among them, were indistinguishable and were therefore excluded.

The CDR3 totals 18 residues. The V and J ends lost 0 bases and 9 bases, in that order; junction bases with no gene match: 16. Germline V gene lookup returns CDR1 SGHNT and CDR2 YYREEE (reference sequence). This clone has a single count. Antigen specificity is unknown. The PCR contained 60 Vbeta and 13 Jbeta primers. Data came from immunoSEQ multiplex PCR; TCRdb stores just in-frame clones and leaves some out. The sample lists 90,000 to 120,000 clones, about 84% seen once, with more than 2% in the top ten. The rearrangement uses TRBV5-4 and TRBJ2-1; TRBD2 aligns across 9 bases. The sequence came from a man aged 30-40 years in good health and CMV-seronegative. Material for sequencing was PBMCs. The CDR3 DNA is TGTGCCAGCAGCTTGGATCCCCCCGCGGGGGGGGTTTTAGGTGAGCAGTTCTTC. It translates to CASSLDPPAGGVLGEQFF.